The clone carrying this TCR beta chain was counted only a few times. What it binds is not known. Losses at the gene ends were 4 bases for V and 7 bases for J; bases not matched to a gene: 7. This CDR3 comprises 14 residues. CDR1 is SGHAT and CDR2 is FQNNGV in the germline V gene. These data come from a study of CD8 T cells in ankylosing spondylitis. Regarding the study as a whole: What appeared characteristic of ankylosing spondylitis blood was a TCR beta motif of eight or nine highly homologous variants. Within matched ankylosing spondylitis synovial fluid, disease-linked clones were reportedly significantly enriched. Existing reports had already noted some motif variants in reactive arthritis synovial fluid and blood. Disease-linked clones bore a CD8+ phenotype and were relatively rare in peripheral blood.

By quantitative 5'-RACE with molecular barcodes, the TCR beta libraries were made. TCRdb processed the 5' RACE reads anew with MiXCR; each CDR3 protein has one entry. Among 670,000 or so distinct CDR3 sequences listed, roughly 20% were seen once. The receptor was derived from a male donor with ankylosing spondylitis. Sequencing input: blood, either unsorted or a sorted T cell fraction (not recorded which). The genes are TRBV11-2 and TRBJ1-2, with 9 bases fitting TRBD1. The CDR3 is CASSWDRVKSGYTF. As DNA, the CDR3 is TGTGCCAGCAGCTGGGACAGGGTGAAGAGTGGCTACACCTTC.